What follows is one TCR beta chain and its context. Trimming removed 7 bases from V and 0 bases from J, with 12 bases in between. The CDR3 extends over 15 amino acids. Germline V gives CDR1 MNHEY, CDR2 SVGAGI. These data are taken from a study of blood T cell repertoires in COVID-19. Study-level information: The origin of the acute and convalescent COVID-19 samples was the United States, Italy and Spain. Sample material is recorded as cDNA or gDNA derived from T cells, B-cell-depleted T cells, or PBMCs.

In the study's own analysis: Amplifying reference gene primers gave estimates of nucleated cell counts. TCRdb keeps only in-frame clones here, not all; method: immunoSEQ multiplex PCR. V and J calls plus clone size are reproduced from that table; the DNA served to infer D and trimming. The sample has 180,000 or so clones; around 85% are singletons. Sequencing used peripheral blood. The genes are TRBV6-5 and TRBJ1-4; D is unresolved. This TCR derives from a woman aged 80 or older with acute or convalescent COVID-19. CDR3 in DNA: TGTGCCAGCAAATTTCAGGCTGCAACTAATGAAAAACTGTTTTTT. Protein: CASKFQAATNEKLFF.